The entry below describes one TCR beta chain. Its antigen is currently unknown. As it was prepared, the TCRbeta library received unique molecular identifiers. TCRdb itself ran the PCR reads through MiXCR, one entry per CDR3 protein. Among some 830,000 distinct CDR3 sequences, about 15% were seen once, and the ten largest hold approximately 4.5%. The entry originates in a study of T-cell reconstitution after alpha-beta-depleted transplantation in children. The study's findings and limits: Expanded clones from the graft, numbering several hundred, reportedly supplied alpha-beta T cells about two months after transplant. When one year had passed after transplant, most T-cell counts and diversity came from newly produced T cells.

CDR1 and CDR2 (germline): LNHDA, SQIVND (reference sequence). There are 16 residues in the CDR3. V lost 5 bases and J 5 bases, leaving 19 bases between the germline ends. This receptor was taken from a male patient aged 5 to 17 who had a stem cell transplant for acute lymphoblastic leukemia, so the T cells may come from the graft donor. The material sequenced was PBMCs, mostly from graft donor cells, taken 360 days after TCRalphabeta/CD19-depleted stem cell transplant. The genes are TRBV19 and TRBJ1-5; a possible D gene is TRBD1 (5 bases). The CDR3 DNA is TGTGCCAGTAGTTTACAAACCGGGGCTAACTATCAGCCCCAGCATTTT. Encoded protein: CASSLQTGANYQPQHF.